Listed here are 20 T cell receptor beta chains from one sample, sequenced in a study of blood T cell repertoires in COVID-19. Data came from immunoSEQ multiplex PCR; TCRdb stores just in-frame clones and leaves some out. The table lists over 130,000 clones, about 85% of them singletons. The sample comprised peripheral blood. The receptor set was obtained from a woman aged 55-69 years with active or convalescent COVID-19.

The chain has TRBV27 and TRBJ2-3; D remains unclear. The germline CDR1 and CDR2 sequences are MNHEY and SMNVEV (reference sequence). This CDR3 comprises 15 residues. Trimming left V 3 bases short and J 1 base short, with 11 bases between. The CDR3 reads CASSFAGHGTDTQYF. The CDR3 DNA is TGTGCCAGCAGTTTCGCCGGTCACGGCACAGATACGCAGTATTTT.

J is TRBJ1-1 and V is TRBV29-1; D not certain. V was pared by 0 bases and J by 0 bases, with 11 bases between. This CDR3 is built from 15 residues. Per germline, CDR1 SQVTM and CDR2 ANQGSEA. The CDR3 here is CSVEDLGRVNTEAFF. The CDR3 DNA follows: TGCAGCGTTGAAGATCTTGGGCGGGTGAACACTGAAGCTTTCTTT.

A note on this clone: Compared with germline, one end of the junction differs, possibly owing to a read error. The chain carries TRBV5-6 and TRBJ1-6, with 7 bases fitting TRBD1. Germline V CDR1 and CDR2: SGHDT, YYEEEE. This CDR3 has 15 amino acids. This CDR3 is CASSLLDRDKSPLHF. CDR3 in DNA: TGTGCCAGCAGCTTGTTAGACAGGGATAAATCACCCCTCCACTTT.

CDR3 coding DNA: TGTGCCAGCTCACCACCCGGGTTACAGACCCAGTACTTC. Its translation is CASSPPGLQTQYF. The V call is TRBV18, the J call TRBJ2-5, with no clear D. Germline assignment: CDR1 KGHSH and CDR2 LQKENI. The CDR3 is made up of 13 amino acids. V lost 0 bases and J 6 bases, leaving 8 bases between the germline ends.

The J gene is TRBJ2-7, the V gene TRBV10-3; TRBD1 might be the D (5 bases). Germline V CDR1 and CDR2: ENHRY, SYGVKD. The V end was cut by 2 bases, the J end by 5 bases, with 13 bases between. This CDR3 is 14 amino acids long. The CDR3 region has the DNA TGTGCCATCAGTGAGAGTAGGGGCGAGAACGAGCAGTACTTC. It translates to CAISESRGENEQYF.

The chain combines TRBV18 with TRBJ1-2; no clear D. V lost 3 bases and J lost 2, with 7 bases in between. The CDR3 runs to 13 residues. Germline values: CDR1 KGHSH, CDR2 LQKENI. The CDR3 loop reads CASSPELNYGYTF. In DNA, the CDR3 is TGTGCCAGCTCACCGGAGCTAAACTATGGCTACACCTTC.

The J gene is TRBJ1-4, the V gene TRBV4-1; 10 bases are shared with TRBD1. V gave up 0 bases and J gave up 3 bases; unmatched junction bases: 10. This CDR3 comprises 19 residues. Germline CDR1 is MGHRA and CDR2 is YSYEKL. CDR3 amino acids: CASSQDSSGTGVANEKLFF. CDR3 nucleotide sequence: TGCGCCAGCAGCCAAGATTCAAGTGGGACAGGGGTTGCTAATGAAAAACTGTTTTTT.

The chain uses TRBV30 and TRBJ2-7, with 7 bases matching TRBD2. The CDR3 is 15 residues long. CDR1 and CDR2 from the germline V gene are GTSNPN and SVGIG (reference sequence). The trim removed 0 bases at V and 6 bases at J, leaving 11 bases unmatched. The CDR3 DNA reads as TGTGCCTGGAGTGTCCCCCCGGGAGGTTTAGGCGAGCAGTACTTC. Its protein is CAWSVPPGGLGEQYF.

The J gene is TRBJ2-7, the V gene TRBV6-5; 7 bases fit TRBD1. The V gene's germline CDR1 is MNHEY and CDR2 SVGAGI. This CDR3 comprises 15 residues. The junction had 8 bases not matched to a gene; V was cut back by 6 bases and J by 0 bases. The CDR3: CASSKTWDSSYEQYF. The CDR3 nucleotides read TGTGCCAGCAGCAAGACTTGGGACAGCTCCTACGAGCAGTACTTC.

Points on this clone: The DNA is left out, because the CDR3 cannot be placed on it with certainty; the CDR3 is given as TCRdb lists it. The gene calls are TRBV29-1 and TRBJ2-7; TRBD1, the D gene given by the table, was not confirmed from the DNA. The CDR3 is 12 residues long, counting both termini. The germline V gene encodes CDR1 SQVTM and CDR2 ANQGSEA. CDR3 protein: CSVGQGTLWEYF.

V gene TRBV5-1 combines with J gene TRBJ1-5, with D unresolved. Germline V gives CDR1 SGHRS, CDR2 YFSETQ. The V and J ends lost 0 bases and 0 bases respectively, with 7 bases between them. This CDR3 spans 15 amino acids. Here the CDR3 DNA reads TGCGCCAGCAGCTTGGACAGCTTTAGCAATCAGCCCCAGCATTTT. Protein product: CASSLDSFSNQPQHF.

The CDR3 loop reads CASSPRSDGQGITGELFF. The DNA for the CDR3 is TGTGCCAGCTCACCGAGATCAGATGGACAGGGGATCACCGGGGAGCTGTTTTTT. The chain employs TRBV18 and TRBJ2-2, with 9 bases aligning to TRBD1. This CDR3 has 18 amino acids. Germline CDR1 KGHSH, CDR2 LQKENI. With 3 bases clipped from V and 4 bases from J, the junction kept 12 bases outside the gene matches.

This chain connects TRBV19 to TRBJ2-3, with TRBD2 matching over 8 bases. CDR3 length: 15 residues. V trimming: 6 bases; J trimming: 0 bases; junction bases outside the gene matches: 5. Germline V gene sequence: CDR1 LNHDA, CDR2 SQIVND (reference sequence). The CDR3 DNA reads as TGTGCCAGTAGCAAAAGCGGGGGCAGCACAGATACGCAGTATTTT. This encodes CASSKSGGSTDTQYF.

The chain carries TRBV4-1 and TRBJ1-5; no firm D call. Germline V gives CDR1 MGHRA, CDR2 YSYEKL. This CDR3 is built from 14 residues. V gave up 2 bases and J gave up 9 bases, with 14 bases separating them. CDR3 in amino acids: CASSQMIQEGPQHF. CDR3 bases: TGCGCCAGCAGCCAAATGATTCAAGAGGGGCCCCAGCATTTT.

This chain connects TRBV6-2 or TRBV6-3 to TRBJ1-2; the D is unclear. V lost 1 base, J lost 0 bases, and 12 bases lay in between. The CDR3 is 16 amino acids. Germline values: CDR1 MNHEY, CDR2 SVGEGT. CDR3 region: CASSYLAGSTNYGYTF. Here the CDR3 DNA reads TGTGCCAGCAGTTACTTGGCGGGATCGACTAACTATGGCTACACCTTC.

This CDR3 is CASSRQQDNSPLHF. CDR3 DNA: TGTGCCAGCAGCCGCCAACAGGATAATTCACCCCTCCACTTT. V and J are TRBV5-4 and TRBJ1-6; TRBD1 might be the D (5 bases). V gave up 4 bases and J gave up 5 bases, with 10 bases separating them. This CDR3 spans 14 amino acids. CDR1 and CDR2 (germline): SGHNT, YYREEE (reference sequence).

This clone was seen a handful of times. CDR3: CASSQEPGSNQPQHF. The DNA of the CDR3 is TGTGCCAGCAGCCAAGAACCGGGTAGCAATCAGCCCCAGCATTTT. The chain links TRBV3-1 (or the pseudogene TRBV3-2) to TRBJ1-5, with D hard to call. The CDR3 covers 15 residues. With 0 bases removed from V and 0 bases from J, the gap between germline ends came to 6 bases. Germline CDR1 and CDR2: LGHDT and YNNKEL (reference sequence).

This chain links TRBV6-1 with TRBJ1-5; 7 bases agree with TRBD1. CDR3 length: 16 amino acids. Looked up from germline, CDR1 is MNHNS and CDR2 is SASEGT. Germline trimming cut 2 bases from V and 6 bases from J; bases unmatched to any gene: 10. Here the CDR3 reads CASSETWTGRGQPQHF. In DNA form, the CDR3 reads TGTGCCAGCAGTGAAACGTGGACAGGAAGGGGTCAGCCCCAGCATTTT.

This chain connects TRBV18 to TRBJ1-1, with D possibly matching TRBD1 (6 bases). This CDR3 has 16 residues. V was cut by 3 bases and J by 8 bases, with 22 bases left in between. CDR1 KGHSH and CDR2 LQKENI come from the germline V gene. The CDR3 DNA reads as TGTGCCAGCTCACCCTTTGAGGGGGTTGCGGAATCGGAAGCTTTCTTT. Translated, it gives CASSPFEGVAESEAFF.

In its sample, this clone was seen once. The V gene is TRBV19, the J gene TRBJ1-2, with a tentative D call TRBD1 (6 bases). V was cut by 7 bases and J by 7 bases, with 16 bases left in between. The CDR3 covers 13 residues. Germline values: CDR1 LNHDA, CDR2 SQIVND (reference sequence). The CDR3 sequence is CASKMRGKSGYTF. The DNA of the CDR3 is TGTGCCAGTAAAATGAGGGGGAAGTCTGGCTACACCTTC.